This paragraph reports one T cell receptor (beta chain). Its antigen is undetermined. CDR3 length equals 17 residues. Germline V lookup: CDR1 SGHRS, CDR2 YFSETQ. Trimming cost V 0 bases and J 0 bases, with 16 bases left between them. The treatment was: oral pan-JAK inhibitor, 5-10 mg twice daily. Isolated RNA was reverse transcribed into cDNA used as the sequencing template. Profiled with immunoSEQ multiplex PCR; TCRdb holds only in-frame clones, not every one. The table shows approximately 200,000 clones, with over 40% occurring only once. The sample belongs to a study of CD8+ T cells in alopecia areata. Turning to the study itself: For the treated group, dosing was oral tofacitinib at 5 to 10 mg twice daily.

Findings of the study overall: Clonality in lesional scalp, especially alopecia totalis/universalis, exceeded that of normal scalp. Throughout tofacitinib, many expanded lesional clones continued to persist in scalp and blood.

V is TRBV5-1 and J is TRBJ2-7; D remains unclear. The sequences come from CD4+ T cells sorted from blood, collected at roughly week 38, from a patient treated with tofacitinib. The sequence came from a human donor with alopecia areata. CDR3 nucleotide sequence: TGCGCCAGCAGCTTGGGGTTTTACGACCGACGCTCCTACGAGCAGTACTTC. Amino acid sequence: CASSLGFYDRRSYEQYF.